Below, 7 T cell receptor beta chains from the same sample are listed, as sequenced in a study of blood T cell repertoires in COVID-19. The protocol was immunoSEQ multiplex PCR, while the TCRdb copy is restricted to in-frame clones and leaves out a portion. The repertoire includes fewer than 350,000 clones, roughly 79% of them detected once, and over 2.5% sits in the top ten. Sequences were obtained from peripheral blood. The receptors stem from a woman aged 55-69 years with active or convalescent COVID-19.

This clone has just a few counts. CDR3 DNA sequence: TGTGCCAGCAAACTCGACAGGGGTAATTCACCCCTCCACTTT. Residues: CASKLDRGNSPLHF. The V call is TRBV27, the J call TRBJ1-6; 8 nucleotides line up with TRBD1. The junction had 5 bases not matched to a gene; V was cut back by 7 bases and J by 6 bases. From germline, CDR1 is MNHEY and CDR2 SMNVEV (reference sequence). This CDR3 region has 14 residues.

The rearrangement uses TRBV18 and TRBJ2-3; 12 bases align to TRBD1. Germline lookup yields CDR1 KGHSH and CDR2 LQKENI. CDR3 size: 16 residues. Trimming removed 1 base from V and 3 bases from J; junction bases left unmatched: 2. Here the CDR3 DNA reads TGTGCCAGCTCACCACAGGGACAGGGGGCGACAGATACGCAGTATTTT. Its translation: CASSPQGQGATDTQYF.

The chain carries TRBV19 and TRBJ2-7; 8 bases match TRBD1. With 3 bases clipped from V and 5 bases from J, the junction kept 9 bases outside the gene matches. CDR3 size: 15 residues. CDR1 LNHDA and CDR2 SQIVND come from the germline V gene (reference sequence). The CDR3 reads CASSIGQGAHNEQYF. The CDR3 bases are TGTGCCAGTAGTATCGGGCAGGGGGCGCATAACGAGCAGTACTTC.

A single count supports this clone. The chain joins TRBV30 to TRBJ2-7, with a possible D match to TRBD2 (7 bases). The CDR3 contains 14 residues. Between the trimmed V and J ends, which lost 1 base and 0 bases, there was a span of 10 bases. The germline V gene has CDR1 GTSNPN and CDR2 SVGIG (reference sequence). CDR3 bases: TGTGCCTGGAGTGCCGGGGGGCGCTCCTACGAGCAGTACTTC. This gives the protein CAWSAGGRSYEQYF.

The chain uses TRBV5-4 and TRBJ1-5; 7 bases fit TRBD1. Germline lookup yields CDR1 SGHNT and CDR2 YYREEE (reference sequence). J gave up 4 bases and V 0 bases, and 4 bases lay outside the gene matches. The CDR3 runs to 15 residues. CDR3 in amino acids: CASSLDRGNNQPQHF. The DNA for the CDR3 is TGTGCCAGCAGCTTGGACAGGGGCAATAATCAGCCCCAGCATTTT.

Written as DNA, the CDR3 is TGTGCCAGCAGCCTATGGGGGGGGTCTCAGCCCCAGCATTTT. Protein product: CASSLWGGSQPQHF. J is TRBJ1-5 and V is TRBV5-6; D possibly corresponds to TRBD1 (5 bases). Germline CDR1 SGHDT, CDR2 YYEEEE. Trimming took 4 bases from V and 6 from J, leaving 14 bases between them. The CDR3 runs 14 residues.

V usage is TRBV12-3 or TRBV12-4 and J usage is TRBJ2-5; no firm D call. The CDR3 loop spans 13 amino acids. Trimming removed 1 base from V and 5 bases from J, with 8 bases in between. CDR3: CASSLVRRETQYF. Here the CDR3 DNA reads TGTGCCAGCAGTTTAGTTCGGCGGGAGACCCAGTACTTC.